This T cell receptor beta chain was profiled in a study of regulatory T cells in long-lasting Graves disease. Study background: A definition of persistent Graves' disease required over 5 years of antithyroid drugs plus positive TSH receptor antibodies.

Libraries of TCR beta came from iRepertoire HTBI primers plus Arm-PCR of CDR3 regions. Under the authors' procedure: Across samples, around 60 TRBV and more than 13 TRBJ segments were found. TCRdb re-called the multiplex PCR reads with MiXCR, one entry per CDR3 protein. The V and J calls here are based on TCRdb, not the publication. Seen here are 600,000 to 800,000 distinct CDR3 sequences, around 30% observed once, and the top ten hold about 42%. Remarks on this clonotype: The antigen is unknown.

CDR3 length equals 15 residues. With 5 bases removed from V and 6 bases from J, the gap between germline ends came to 16 bases. Study-wide findings and caveats: Newly diagnosed Graves' patients exceeded persistent ones in TCR diversity. Sharing of public clonotypes was greater in persistent patients (under 3,000) than in new patients (around 1,000).

Time point given: persistent/refractory GD, antithyroid drugs over 5 years with positive TRAb. PBMC-derived RNA was used for the TCR library. This sample comprised peripheral blood mononuclear cells (PBMCs), obtained when the disease was refractory, from a patient treated with antithyroid drugs. This receptor was identified in a female donor with Graves disease. The chain is built from TRBV12-3 or TRBV12-4 and TRBJ2-2; possibly TRBD1 or TRBD2 for D (5 bases each). This CDR3 is CASSKPGPGPGELFF. The CDR3 DNA follows: TGTGCCAGCAGTAAGCCGGGACCAGGACCCGGGGAGCTGTTTTTT.